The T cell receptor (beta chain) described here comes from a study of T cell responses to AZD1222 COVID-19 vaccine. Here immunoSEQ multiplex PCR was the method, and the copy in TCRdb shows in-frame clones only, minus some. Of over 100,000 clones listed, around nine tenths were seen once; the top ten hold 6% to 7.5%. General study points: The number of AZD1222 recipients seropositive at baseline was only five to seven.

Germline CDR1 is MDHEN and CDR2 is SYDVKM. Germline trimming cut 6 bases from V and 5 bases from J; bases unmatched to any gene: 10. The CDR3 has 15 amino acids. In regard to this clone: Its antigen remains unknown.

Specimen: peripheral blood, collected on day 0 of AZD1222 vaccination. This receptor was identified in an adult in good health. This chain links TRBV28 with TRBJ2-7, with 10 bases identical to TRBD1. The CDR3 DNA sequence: TGTGCCAGCAGCTCTCCGGGACAGGGGCCCCACGAGCAGTACTTC. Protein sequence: CASSSPGQGPHEQYF.